These T cell receptor beta chains were read from a single sample in a study of STAT3 mutations in large granular lymphocyte leukemia. Profiling relied on immunoSEQ multiplex PCR, and the TCRdb table lists in-frame clones only, not all of them. The sample holds approximately 8,000 clones, roughly 91% seen once. Sequenced: peripheral blood mononuclear cells. These receptors all stem from a man aged 45-65 years with T-cell large granular lymphocyte leukemia. Some clones in this sample may be carry-over from other donors' samples. Each CDR3 is given with its conserved first and last residue. The D gene is left open where the match is weak. Only part of the rows carry a size: once, few, many, or a class if the clone is expanded.

D gene: .; clone size: once; J gene: TRBJ1-1; V gene: TRBV28; CDR3 protein: CASSLRQLKAFF; CDR3 DNA: TGTGCCAGCAGTTTGAGACAGTTAAAAGCTTTCTTT
D gene: .; clone size: .; J gene: TRBJ1-2; V gene: TRBV5-1; CDR3 protein: CASSWDTIYGYTF; CDR3 DNA: TGCGCCAGCAGCTGGGACACCATCTATGGCTACACCTTC
D gene: TRBD1; clone size: once; J gene: TRBJ2-3; V gene: TRBV19; CDR3 protein: CASSETGGADTQYF; CDR3 DNA: TGTGCCAGTAGTGAGACAGGGGGCGCAGATACGCAGTATTTT
D gene: .; clone size: .; J gene: TRBJ1-4; V gene: TRBV30; CDR3 protein: CAWSVRGRGSEKLFF; CDR3 DNA: TGTGCCTGGAGTGTACGTGGCAGGGGTAGTGAAAAACTGTTTTTT
D gene: .; clone size: .; J gene: TRBJ2-7; V gene: TRBV18; CDR3 protein: CASSPPHRGYNEQYF; CDR3 DNA: TGTGCCAGCTCACCACCCCATCGGGGGTACAACGAGCAGTACTTC
D gene: TRBD2; clone size: .; J gene: TRBJ2-5; V gene: TRBV18; CDR3 protein: CASSPMRRGAEETQYF; CDR3 DNA: TGTGCCAGCTCACCTATGCGGCGGGGGGCCGAGGAGACCCAGTACTTC
D gene: TRBD1; clone size: once; J gene: TRBJ1-3; V gene: TRBV10-3; CDR3 protein: CAIQGSGNTIYF; CDR3 DNA: TGTGCCATACAGGGGTCTGGAAACACCATATATTTT
D gene: .; clone size: .; J gene: TRBJ1-2; V gene: TRBV5-1; CDR3 protein: CASSSQRPDYGYTF; CDR3 DNA: TGCGCCAGCAGCTCGCAGAGACCCGACTATGGCTACACCTTC
D gene: TRBD1; clone size: .; J gene: TRBJ2-2; V gene: TRBV25-1; CDR3 protein: CASSPRQGLNTGELFF; CDR3 DNA: TGTGCCAGCAGTCCAAGACAGGGGCTAAACACCGGGGAGCTGTTTTTT
D gene: .; clone size: .; J gene: TRBJ2-2; V gene: TRBV1; CDR3 protein: CTSSPLVAAGELFF; CDR3 DNA: TGCACCAGCAGCCCCCTAGTAGCCGCCGGGGAGCTGTTTTTT
D gene: .; clone size: .; J gene: TRBJ2-5; V gene: TRBV5-6; CDR3 protein: CASRRGAGETQYF; CDR3 DNA: TGTGCCAGCAGGCGGGGCGCAGGGGAGACCCAGTACTTC
D gene: .; clone size: .; J gene: TRBJ2-3; V gene: TRBV7-3; CDR3 protein: CASSFLLTDTQYF; CDR3 DNA: TGTGCCAGCAGCTTCCTCCTCACAGATACGCAGTATTTT
D gene: TRBD1; clone size: once; J gene: TRBJ2-1; V gene: TRBV29-1; CDR3 protein: CSGDRGGNEQFF; CDR3 DNA: TGCAGCGGAGACAGGGGAGGCAATGAGCAGTTCTTC
D gene: .; clone size: .; J gene: TRBJ2-4; V gene: TRBV19; CDR3 protein: CASSIDHGGTAKNIQYF; CDR3 DNA: TGTGCCAGTAGTATAGATCATGGGGGGACCGCCAAAAACATTCAGTACTTC
D gene: .; clone size: .; J gene: TRBJ2-5; V gene: TRBV7-9; CDR3 protein: CASRPPGRLEQETQYF; CDR3 DNA: TGTGCCAGCAGACCTCCGGGGAGGTTGGAGCAAGAGACCCAGTACTTC
D gene: .; clone size: .; J gene: TRBJ2-2; V gene: TRBV4-3; CDR3 protein: CASSQNRDTGELFF; CDR3 DNA: TGCGCCAGCAGCCAGAACAGGGACACCGGGGAGCTGTTTTTT
D gene: TRBD1; clone size: .; J gene: TRBJ2-7; V gene: TRBV19; CDR3 protein: CASSIRTGIHYYEQYF; CDR3 DNA: TGTGCCAGTAGTATCCGGACAGGGATTCATTACTACGAGCAGTACTTC
D gene: .; clone size: .; J gene: TRBJ2-3; V gene: TRBV5-1; CDR3 protein: CASSSLRQDTQYF; CDR3 DNA: TGCGCCAGCAGCTCCCTTCGCCAAGATACGCAGTATTTT
D gene: TRBD2; clone size: .; J gene: TRBJ2-3; V gene: TRBV30; CDR3 protein: CAWTAGASGDTDTQYF; CDR3 DNA: TGTGCCTGGACCGCGGGGGCTAGCGGGGACACAGATACGCAGTATTTT
D gene: TRBD1; clone size: once; J gene: TRBJ2-7; V gene: TRBV5-1; CDR3 protein: CASSQTGTGYEQYF; CDR3 DNA: TGCGCCAGCAGTCAGACCGGGACAGGGTACGAGCAGTACTTC
D gene: .; clone size: .; J gene: TRBJ1-5; V gene: TRBV7-2; CDR3 protein: CASSLGLNQPQHF; CDR3 DNA: TGTGCCAGCAGCTTAGGTCTAAATCAGCCCCAGCATTTT
D gene: .; clone size: once; J gene: TRBJ2-7; V gene: TRBV7-8; CDR3 protein: CASSLRPGTASSYEQYF; CDR3 DNA: TGTGCCAGCAGCTTAAGGCCCGGGACCGCGAGCTCCTACGAGCAGTACTTC
D gene: .; clone size: .; J gene: TRBJ1-2; V gene: TRBV7-2; CDR3 protein: CASSLGGQKVYGYTF; CDR3 DNA: TGTGCCAGCAGCTTAGGTGGACAGAAAGTTTATGGCTACACCTTC
D gene: .; clone size: .; J gene: TRBJ2-2; V gene: TRBV18; CDR3 protein: CASSPSMSVTGELFF; CDR3 DNA: TGTGCCAGCTCACCATCGATGTCAGTCACCGGGGAGCTGTTTTTT
D gene: .; clone size: .; J gene: TRBJ1-5; V gene: TRBV6-4; CDR3 protein: CASSEGSNQPQHF; CDR3 DNA: TGTGCCAGCAGTGAAGGGAGCAATCAGCCCCAGCATTTT
D gene: TRBD1; clone size: .; J gene: TRBJ1-4; V gene: TRBV7-2; CDR3 protein: CASSSQTGPNEKLFF; CDR3 DNA: TGTGCCAGCAGCTCACAGACAGGGCCTAATGAAAAACTGTTTTTT
D gene: TRBD2; clone size: few; J gene: TRBJ2-7; V gene: TRBV4-2; CDR3 protein: CASSTSGVLRNEQYF; CDR3 DNA: TGTGCCAGCAGTACTAGCGGGGTCTTGCGCAACGAGCAGTACTTC
D gene: .; clone size: .; J gene: TRBJ1-2; V gene: TRBV2; CDR3 protein: CASSGQEHYGYTF; CDR3 DNA: TGTGCCAGCAGTGGGCAGGAGCACTATGGCTACACCTTC
D gene: TRBD1; clone size: .; J gene: TRBJ2-2; V gene: TRBV18; CDR3 protein: CASSPPGGQGNTGELFF; CDR3 DNA: TGTGCCAGCTCACCACCGGGTGGACAGGGGAACACCGGGGAGCTGTTTTTT
D gene: .; clone size: .; J gene: TRBJ1-6; V gene: TRBV15; CDR3 protein: CATAASRNSPLHF; CDR3 DNA: TGTGCCACCGCGGCCTCACGGAATTCACCCCTCCACTTT
D gene: TRBD2; clone size: .; J gene: TRBJ2-7; V gene: TRBV7-9; CDR3 protein: CASSSRGGSYEQYF; CDR3 DNA: TGTGCCAGCAGCTCCCGGGGGGGATCCTACGAGCAGTACTTC
D gene: TRBD2; clone size: .; J gene: TRBJ2-7; V gene: TRBV29-1; CDR3 protein: CSCRASGVWLEYF; CDR3 DNA: TGCAGTTGTAGGGCTAGCGGGGTCTGGTTGGAGTACTTC
D gene: TRBD2; clone size: .; J gene: TRBJ2-5; V gene: TRBV5-4; CDR3 protein: CASSSVREQETQYF; CDR3 DNA: TGTGCCAGCAGCTCTGTGCGGGAGCAAGAGACCCAGTACTTC
D gene: .; clone size: .; J gene: TRBJ1-3; V gene: TRBV5-1; CDR3 protein: CASSLTGFSGNTIYF; CDR3 DNA: TGCGCCAGCAGCTTGACAGGATTCTCTGGAAACACCATATATTTT
D gene: .; clone size: .; J gene: TRBJ1-4; V gene: TRBV29-1; CDR3 protein: CSVEGAGAGKLFF; CDR3 DNA: TGCAGCGTTGAAGGGGCGGGCGCAGGGAAACTGTTTTTT
D gene: .; clone size: .; J gene: TRBJ2-3; V gene: TRBV20-1; CDR3 protein: CSVGVTDTQYF; CDR3 DNA: TGCAGCGTGGGGGTCACAGATACGCAGTATTTT
D gene: TRBD1; clone size: .; J gene: TRBJ1-2; V gene: TRBV30; CDR3 protein: CAWRGTGASYGYTF; CDR3 DNA: TGTGCCTGGAGGGGGACAGGGGCCTCCTATGGCTACACCTTC
D gene: .; clone size: .; J gene: TRBJ2-2; V gene: TRBV4-3; CDR3 protein: CASSQELTGTTGELFF; CDR3 DNA: TGCGCCAGCAGCCAAGAGCTAACAGGGACCACCGGGGAGCTGTTTTTT
D gene: .; clone size: .; J gene: TRBJ2-3; V gene: TRBV4-1; CDR3 protein: CASSLALFGTDTQYF; CDR3 DNA: TGCGCCAGCAGCCTGGCTTTGTTTGGCACAGATACGCAGTATTTT
D gene: .; clone size: .; J gene: TRBJ1-2; V gene: TRBV6-5; CDR3 protein: CASSSGAHYGYTF; CDR3 DNA: TGTGCCAGCAGTTCAGGGGCTCACTATGGCTACACCTTC
D gene: .; clone size: .; J gene: TRBJ2-2; V gene: TRBV6-6; CDR3 protein: CASSSLAGPQGGELFF; CDR3 DNA: TGTGCCAGCAGTTCTCTCGCAGGCCCACAGGGCGGGGAGCTGTTTTTT
D gene: .; clone size: .; J gene: TRBJ2-5; V gene: TRBV7-8; CDR3 protein: CASSLGTKETQYF; CDR3 DNA: TGTGCCAGCAGCTTAGGGACAAAAGAGACCCAGTACTTC
D gene: .; clone size: .; J gene: TRBJ2-3; V gene: TRBV29-1; CDR3 protein: CSVGGNGDTQYF; CDR3 DNA: TGCAGCGTAGGAGGGAATGGAGATACGCAGTATTTT
D gene: TRBD1; clone size: .; J gene: TRBJ2-3; V gene: TRBV5-4; CDR3 protein: CASTVTGSDTQYF; CDR3 DNA: TGTGCCAGCACCGTGACAGGGTCAGATACGCAGTATTTT
D gene: .; clone size: .; J gene: TRBJ2-7; V gene: TRBV2; CDR3 protein: CASSARYLSYEQYF; CDR3 DNA: TGTGCCAGCAGTGCGAGGTACCTATCCTACGAGCAGTACTTC
D gene: .; clone size: .; J gene: TRBJ2-7; V gene: TRBV28; CDR3 protein: CASSRGDYEQYF; CDR3 DNA: TGTGCCAGCAGCCGAGGAGACTACGAGCAGTACTTC
D gene: .; clone size: .; J gene: TRBJ2-1; V gene: TRBV5-1; CDR3 protein: CASSSSSRDYNEQFF; CDR3 DNA: TGCGCCAGCAGCTCGTCTAGCAGGGACTACAATGAGCAGTTCTTC
D gene: .; clone size: .; J gene: TRBJ1-2; V gene: TRBV19; CDR3 protein: CASGALNYGYTF; CDR3 DNA: TGTGCCAGCGGGGCCCTAAACTATGGCTACACCTTC
D gene: .; clone size: .; J gene: TRBJ1-2; V gene: TRBV5-8; CDR3 protein: CASSLRAVLGYTF; CDR3 DNA: TGTGCCAGCAGCTTGAGGGCAGTCCTTGGCTACACCTTC
D gene: .; clone size: .; J gene: TRBJ2-1; V gene: TRBV10-3; CDR3 protein: CAIRPTTYGGGSSYNEQFF; CDR3 DNA: TGTGCCATCAGGCCCACAACCTACGGAGGGGGGAGCTCCTACAATGAGCAGTTCTTC
D gene: .; clone size: .; J gene: TRBJ1-3; V gene: TRBV2; CDR3 protein: CASSEGHLMAGNTIYF; CDR3 DNA: TGTGCCAGCAGTGAAGGACACTTGATGGCTGGAAACACCATATATTTT
D gene: .; clone size: .; J gene: TRBJ1-6; V gene: TRBV7-9; CDR3 protein: CASSFIGGSPALHF; CDR3 DNA: TGTGCCAGCAGCTTTATAGGGGGGAGCCCGGCCCTCCACTTT
D gene: TRBD2; clone size: .; J gene: TRBJ2-1; V gene: TRBV5-4; CDR3 protein: CASRVRLADNEQFF; CDR3 DNA: TGTGCCAGCAGAGTCCGACTAGCGGACAATGAGCAGTTCTTC
D gene: .; clone size: .; J gene: TRBJ2-2; V gene: TRBV19; CDR3 protein: CASKIIGPGELFF; CDR3 DNA: TGTGCCAGTAAGATAATAGGGCCCGGGGAGCTGTTTTTT
D gene: TRBD2; clone size: .; J gene: TRBJ2-2; V gene: TRBV5-4; CDR3 protein: CASSFTSGTNTGELFF; CDR3 DNA: TGTGCCAGCAGCTTTACTAGCGGGACGAACACCGGGGAGCTGTTTTTT
D gene: .; clone size: .; J gene: TRBJ2-7; V gene: TRBV7-8; CDR3 protein: CASSPGQSREQYF; CDR3 DNA: TGTGCCAGCAGCCCCGGACAGTCGCGCGAGCAGTACTTC
D gene: .; clone size: .; J gene: TRBJ2-5; V gene: TRBV5-4; CDR3 protein: CASSLGSVWGNQETQYF; CDR3 DNA: TGTGCCAGCAGCTTGGGTTCGGTTTGGGGAAACCAAGAGACCCAGTACTTC